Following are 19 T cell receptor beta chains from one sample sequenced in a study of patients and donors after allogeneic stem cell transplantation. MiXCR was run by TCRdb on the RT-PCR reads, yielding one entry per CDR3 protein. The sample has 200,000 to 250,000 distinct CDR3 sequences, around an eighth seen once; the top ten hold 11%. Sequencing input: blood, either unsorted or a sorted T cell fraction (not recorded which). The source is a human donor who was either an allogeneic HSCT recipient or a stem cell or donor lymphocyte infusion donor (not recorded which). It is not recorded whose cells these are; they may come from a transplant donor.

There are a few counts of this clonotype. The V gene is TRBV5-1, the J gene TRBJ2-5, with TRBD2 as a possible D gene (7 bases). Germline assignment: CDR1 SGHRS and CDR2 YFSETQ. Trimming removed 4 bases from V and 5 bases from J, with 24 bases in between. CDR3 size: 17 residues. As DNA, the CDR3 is TGCGCCAGCAGCCGGGAACCTGGACTAGGGGGTGTGGAGACCCAGTACTTC. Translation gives CASSREPGLGGVETQYF. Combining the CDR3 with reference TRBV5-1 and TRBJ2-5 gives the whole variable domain KAGVTQTPRYLIKTRGQQVTLSCSPISGHRSVSWYQQTPGQGLQFLFEYFSETQRNKGNFPGRFSGRQFSNSRSEMNVSTLELGDSALYLCASSREPGLGGVETQYFGPGTRLLVL.

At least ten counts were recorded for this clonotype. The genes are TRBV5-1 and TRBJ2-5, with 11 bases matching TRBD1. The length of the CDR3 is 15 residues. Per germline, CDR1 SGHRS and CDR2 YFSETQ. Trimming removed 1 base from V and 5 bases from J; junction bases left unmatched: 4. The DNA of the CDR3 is TGCGCCAGCAGCTTGCTGGGACAGGGGGAGGAGACCCAGTACTTC. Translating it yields CASSLLGQGEETQYF.

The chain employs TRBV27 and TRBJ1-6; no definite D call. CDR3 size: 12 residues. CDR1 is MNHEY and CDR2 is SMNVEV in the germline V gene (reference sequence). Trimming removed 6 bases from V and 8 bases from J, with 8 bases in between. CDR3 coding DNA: TGTGCCAGCAGGTCAACAGATTCACCCCTCCACTTT. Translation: CASRSTDSPLHF.

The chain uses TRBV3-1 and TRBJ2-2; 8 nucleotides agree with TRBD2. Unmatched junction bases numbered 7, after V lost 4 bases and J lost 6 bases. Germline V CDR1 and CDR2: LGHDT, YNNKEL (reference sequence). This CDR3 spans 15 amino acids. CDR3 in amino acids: CASSPYSGVAGELFF. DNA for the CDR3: TGTGCCAGCAGCCCCTATAGCGGGGTGGCCGGGGAGCTGTTTTTT.

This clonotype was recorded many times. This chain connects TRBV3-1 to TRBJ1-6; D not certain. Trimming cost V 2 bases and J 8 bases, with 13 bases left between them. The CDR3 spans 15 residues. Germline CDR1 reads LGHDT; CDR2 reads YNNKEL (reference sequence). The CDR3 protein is CASSQPSGFYSPLHF. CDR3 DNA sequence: TGTGCCAGCAGCCAACCCTCGGGGTTCTATTCACCCCTCCACTTT.

The CDR3 nucleotides are TGTGCCAGCAGCTTGGGGGGTGGAGCCTACACCTTC. It is translated as CASSLGGGAYTF. The V gene is TRBV7-9, the J gene TRBJ1-2, with a weak D call TRBD1 (5 bases). CDR3 length equals 12 residues. The germline V gene has CDR1 SEHNR and CDR2 FQNEAQ (reference sequence). Trimming took off 3 bases at V and 10 bases at J, with 12 bases between the two ends.

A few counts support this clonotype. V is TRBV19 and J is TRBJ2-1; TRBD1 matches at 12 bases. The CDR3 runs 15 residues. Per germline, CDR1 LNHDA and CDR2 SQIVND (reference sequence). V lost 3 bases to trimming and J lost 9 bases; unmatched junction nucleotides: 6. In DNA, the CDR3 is TGTGCCAGTAGTATTCGTGGGACAGGGGGCAGTGAGCAGTTCTTC. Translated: CASSIRGTGGSEQFF.

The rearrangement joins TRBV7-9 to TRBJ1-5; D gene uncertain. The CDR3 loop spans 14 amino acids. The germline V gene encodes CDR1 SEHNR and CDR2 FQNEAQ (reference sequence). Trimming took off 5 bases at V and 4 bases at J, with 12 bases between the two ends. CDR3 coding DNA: TGTGCCAGCAGCCCGGACCTCTTTAATCAGCCCCAGCATTTT. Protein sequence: CASSPDLFNQPQHF.

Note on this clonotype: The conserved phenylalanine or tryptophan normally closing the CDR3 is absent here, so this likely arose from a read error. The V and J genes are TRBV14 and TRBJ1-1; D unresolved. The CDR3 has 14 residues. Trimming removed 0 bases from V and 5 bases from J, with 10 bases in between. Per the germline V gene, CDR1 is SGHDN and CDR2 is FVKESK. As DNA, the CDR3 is TGTGCCAGCAGCCAAGATATGGGTAAGACTGAAGCTTTCTAT. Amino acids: CASSQDMGKTEAFY.

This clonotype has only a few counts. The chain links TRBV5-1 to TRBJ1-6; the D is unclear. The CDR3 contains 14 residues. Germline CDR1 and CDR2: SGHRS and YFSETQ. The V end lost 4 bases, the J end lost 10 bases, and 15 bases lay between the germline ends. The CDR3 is CASSRTSPGSPLHF. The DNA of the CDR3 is TGCGCCAGCAGCAGGACGTCGCCGGGGTCACCCCTCCACTTT.

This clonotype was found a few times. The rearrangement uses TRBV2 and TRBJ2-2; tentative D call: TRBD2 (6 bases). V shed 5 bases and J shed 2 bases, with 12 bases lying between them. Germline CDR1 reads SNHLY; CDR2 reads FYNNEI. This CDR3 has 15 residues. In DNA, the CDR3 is TGTGCCAGCAGTCAGGATAGCGGAAACACCGGGGAGCTGTTTTTT. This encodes CASSQDSGNTGELFF.

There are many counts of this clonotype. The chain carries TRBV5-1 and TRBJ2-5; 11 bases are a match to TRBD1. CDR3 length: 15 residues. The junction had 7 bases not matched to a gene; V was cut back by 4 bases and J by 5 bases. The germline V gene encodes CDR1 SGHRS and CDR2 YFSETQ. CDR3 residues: CASSPSGDRGETQYF. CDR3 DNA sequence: TGCGCCAGCAGCCCGTCAGGGGACAGGGGGGAGACCCAGTACTTC.

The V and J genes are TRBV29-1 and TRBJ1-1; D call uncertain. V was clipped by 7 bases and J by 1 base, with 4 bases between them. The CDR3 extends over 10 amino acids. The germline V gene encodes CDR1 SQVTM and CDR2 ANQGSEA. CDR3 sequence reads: CSASNTEAFF. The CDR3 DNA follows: TGCAGCGCGTCGAACACTGAAGCTTTCTTT.

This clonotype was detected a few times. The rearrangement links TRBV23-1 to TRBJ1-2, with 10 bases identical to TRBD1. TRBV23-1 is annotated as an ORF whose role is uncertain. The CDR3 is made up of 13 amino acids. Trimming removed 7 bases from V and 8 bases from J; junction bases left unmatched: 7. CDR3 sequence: CASKGQGGNGYTF. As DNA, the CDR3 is TGCGCCAGCAAAGGACAGGGGGGGAACGGCTACACCTTC.

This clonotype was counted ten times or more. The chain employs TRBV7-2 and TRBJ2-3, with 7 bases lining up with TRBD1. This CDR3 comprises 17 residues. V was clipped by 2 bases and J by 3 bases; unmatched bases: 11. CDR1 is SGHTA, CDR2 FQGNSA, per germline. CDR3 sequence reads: CASSLIPLAGGTDTQYF. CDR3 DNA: TGTGCCAGCAGCTTAATTCCCCTTGCAGGGGGTACAGATACGCAGTATTTT.

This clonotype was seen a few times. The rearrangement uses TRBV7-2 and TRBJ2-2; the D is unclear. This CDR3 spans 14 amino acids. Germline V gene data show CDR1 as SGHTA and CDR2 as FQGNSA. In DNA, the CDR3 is TGTGCTACCAGCTTACAACTGAACACCGGGGAGCTGTTTTTT. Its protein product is CATSLQLNTGELFF.

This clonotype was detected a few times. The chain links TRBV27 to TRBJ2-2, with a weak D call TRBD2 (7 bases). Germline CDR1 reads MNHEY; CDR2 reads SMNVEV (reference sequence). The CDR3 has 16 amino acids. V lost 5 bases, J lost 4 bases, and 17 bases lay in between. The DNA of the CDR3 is TGTGCCAGCAGTCGGATCGGGGGAGGGGGCACCGGGGAGCTGTTTTTT. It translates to CASSRIGGGGTGELFF.

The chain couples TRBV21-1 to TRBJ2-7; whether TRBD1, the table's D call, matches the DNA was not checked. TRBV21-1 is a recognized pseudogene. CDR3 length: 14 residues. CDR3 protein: CASSGQGARVEQYF. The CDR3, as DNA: TGTGCCAGCAGCGGACAGGGGGCCCGGGTCGAGCAGTACTTC.

CDR3 in amino acids: CASSIRPGLAGGSYNEQFF. CDR3 nucleotides: TGTGCCAGCAGTATTCGACCGGGACTAGCGGGGGGCTCCTACAATGAGCAGTTCTTC. The chain carries TRBV12-3 or TRBV12-4 and TRBJ2-1; 15 bases line up with TRBD2. The CDR3 consists of 19 residues. Losses at the gene ends were 5 bases for V and 0 bases for J; bases not matched to a gene: 8.